Below are 14 T cell receptor beta chains sequenced from a single sample in a study of T cell responses to AZD1222 COVID-19 vaccine. Produced via immunoSEQ multiplex PCR; TCRdb's table is partial and in-frame only. The sample has more than 70,000 clones; about 92% are singletons. The source material was peripheral blood, sampled on day 0 of AZD1222 vaccination. These receptors were obtained from an adult in good health.

The V call is TRBV7-2, the J call TRBJ1-5; D is ambiguous. This CDR3 has 13 residues. V was shortened by 5 bases and J by 5 bases, with 10 bases between the two germline ends. Germline loops: CDR1 SGHTA, CDR2 FQGNSA. This CDR3 is CASSPTTDQPQHF. CDR3 nucleotides: TGTGCCAGCAGCCCAACTACAGATCAGCCCCAGCATTTT.

The V and J genes are TRBV5-6 and TRBJ2-6, with 12 bases that match TRBD2. Germline V lookup: CDR1 SGHDT, CDR2 YYEEEE. This CDR3 contains 18 residues. Losses at the gene ends were 4 bases for V and 0 bases for J; bases not matched to a gene: 5. The CDR3 is CASSGGLAGFSGANVLTF. The CDR3 DNA follows: TGTGCCAGCAGCGGGGGACTAGCGGGTTTCTCTGGGGCCAACGTCCTGACTTTC.

This clone was observed once. CDR3 sequence (DNA): TGTGCCAGCAGCTCACTCGGGGTCCAAGAGACCCAGTACTTC. This sequence encodes CASSSLGVQETQYF. V and J are TRBV7-9 and TRBJ2-5; D might be TRBD2 (5 bases). CDR3 length equals 14 residues. Trimming took off 4 bases at V and 1 base at J, with 10 bases between the two ends. Germline values: CDR1 SEHNR, CDR2 FQNEAQ (reference sequence).

V and J are TRBV10-3 and TRBJ1-1; 7 bases are a match to TRBD1. This CDR3 region has 13 residues. J gave up 7 bases and V 4 bases, and 6 bases lay outside the gene matches. Germline-derived CDR1 and CDR2 are ENHRY and SYGVKD. The CDR3 sequence is CAISGDRADEAFF. CDR3 nucleotides: TGTGCCATCAGTGGAGACAGGGCGGATGAAGCTTTCTTT.

The chain couples TRBV20-1 to TRBJ2-1; 7 bases agree with TRBD2. The V segment lost 3 bases and the J segment 7 bases; nucleotides outside the gene matches: 6. Germline-derived CDR1 and CDR2 are DFQATT and SNEGSKA (reference sequence). The CDR3 spans 13 residues. CDR3 amino acids: CSASPGLPNEQFF. Here the CDR3 DNA reads TGCAGTGCTAGTCCGGGACTACCGAATGAGCAGTTCTTC.

The chain has TRBV10-1 and TRBJ1-5; D gene unclear. The germline V gene has CDR1 WNHNN and CDR2 SYGVQD (reference sequence). V lost 6 bases to trimming and J lost 4 bases, with 4 bases between them. The CDR3 length is 11 residues. The CDR3 reads CASRMNQPQHF. CDR3 coding DNA: TGCGCCAGCAGAATGAATCAGCCCCAGCATTTT.

The V and J genes are TRBV6-6 and TRBJ2-7; D ambiguous. V was trimmed by 6 bases and J by 6 bases, leaving 15 bases between them. This CDR3 has 13 residues. Germline V gene data show CDR1 as MNHNY and CDR2 as SVGAGI (reference sequence). The CDR3 nucleotides read TGTGCCAGCAGCCTCCCACTGACAATCGAGCAGTACTTC. Protein sequence: CASSLPLTIEQYF.

The chain is built from TRBV7-9 and TRBJ2-1; D remains ambiguous. Deletions cut 1 base from V and 7 bases from J, with 11 bases between. Per germline, CDR1 SEHNR and CDR2 FQNEAQ (reference sequence). The CDR3 is made up of 14 amino acids. The CDR3, as DNA: TGTGCCAGCAGCTTAGTCAGTATAGGGAATGAGCAGTTCTTC. It encodes CASSLVSIGNEQFF.

V usage is TRBV9 and J usage is TRBJ2-2; no firm D call. V was cut by 3 bases and J by 2 bases, with 8 bases left in between. The germline V gene encodes CDR1 SGDLS and CDR2 YYNGEE. The CDR3 totals 14 residues. The CDR3 nucleotides read TGTGCCAGCAGCGAACCTAAAAACACCGGGGAGCTGTTTTTT. It is translated as CASSEPKNTGELFF.

The chain combines TRBV24-1 with TRBJ2-1; 15 bases line up with TRBD2. Germline CDR1 and CDR2: KGHDR and SFDVKD. This CDR3 comprises 17 residues. The junction had 6 bases not matched to a gene; V was cut back by 3 bases and J by 7 bases. CDR3 sequence: CATSDEGLAGGQNEQFF. As DNA, the CDR3 is TGTGCCACCAGTGATGAGGGACTAGCGGGAGGTCAGAATGAGCAGTTCTTC.

This chain connects TRBV7-3 to TRBJ1-1; possibly TRBD1 for D (6 bases). The length of the CDR3 is 13 residues. CDR1 is SGHTA and CDR2 is FQGTGA in the germline V gene. V lost 6 bases, J lost 0 bases, and 8 bases lay in between. The CDR3 coding sequence is TGTGCCAGCAGGCGACAGGTGAACACTGAAGCTTTCTTT. This sequence encodes CASRRQVNTEAFF.

This clone has just one count. The rearrangement uses TRBV19 and TRBJ1-2; D gene ambiguous. CDR1 is LNHDA, CDR2 SQIVND, per germline (reference sequence). The CDR3 is 15 residues long. With 3 bases removed from V and 4 bases from J, the gap between germline ends came to 15 bases. The CDR3 coding sequence is TGTGCCAGTAGTATCAGCATCGGAGCGGCCTATGGCTACACCTTC. This gives the protein CASSISIGAAYGYTF.

The chain couples TRBV10-3 to TRBJ1-6; no clear D gene. The V gene's germline CDR1 is ENHRY and CDR2 SYGVKD. Trimming left V 3 bases short and J 0 bases short, with 6 bases between. The CDR3 covers 15 residues. CDR3 DNA sequence: TGTGCCATCAGTGATCGGGACTCCTATAATTCACCCCTCCACTTT. Amino acid sequence: CAISDRDSYNSPLHF.

CDR3 sequence: CASSWGTSESYNEQFF. Here the CDR3 DNA reads TGCGCCAGCAGCTGGGGGACTAGCGAGAGCTACAATGAGCAGTTCTTC. This chain uses TRBV5-1 with TRBJ2-1, with 10 positions matching TRBD2. The CDR3 is 16 amino acids. V trimming: 3 bases; J trimming: 3 bases; junction bases outside the gene matches: 6. CDR1 is SGHRS, CDR2 YFSETQ, per germline.